Included here is one TCR beta chain sequence, with context. Its target is not known. Profiled with immunoSEQ multiplex PCR; TCRdb holds only in-frame clones, not every one. The sample yields about 55,000 clones, 75% to 90% seen once. These data are taken from a study of CD4 T cells in relation to SARS-CoV-2 and coronaviruses. Study outcomes and limitations: Each donor contributed either pre-pandemic or post-infection samples, not both. The assay detects memory recall responses, not culture-primed primary responses.

Before the COVID-19 pandemic, during about 2011-2019, CD4+ T cells were taken from unexposed donors. The CDR3 covers 14 residues. From germline, CDR1 is SGDLS and CDR2 YYNGEE. Deletions cut 0 bases from V and 7 bases from J, with 13 bases between. The genes are TRBV9 and TRBJ1-2; D call uncertain. The sample consisted of memory CD4+ T cells from PBMCs. The source is a human donor in good health. For the CDR3, the DNA is TGTGCCAGCAGCGTAGGAGGACGGTCGGCTGGCTACACCTTC. It is translated as CASSVGGRSAGYTF.